This T cell receptor (beta chain) is from a study of blood T cell repertoires in COVID-19. Trimming at V came to 4 bases and at J to 0 bases, leaving 21 bases not matched to a gene. This CDR3 has 23 residues. Per germline, CDR1 SNHLY and CDR2 FYNNEI. Measured with immunoSEQ multiplex PCR; TCRdb has only the in-frame clones, and not every one. The sample includes hundreds of thousands of clones, 86% of them seen just once. This receptor was taken from a woman in her twenties or thirties who had been exposed to COVID-19. This rearrangement joins TRBV2 to TRBJ2-6; TRBD1 matches 10 bases. The sequenced material came from PBMCs or T cells enriched from blood (not recorded which). The CDR3, as DNA: TGTGCCAGCAGTGTTTCTCTCGGGGAACCGGACAGGGGGACCTTCTCTGGGGCCAACGTCCTGACTTTC. It specifies CASSVSLGEPDRGTFSGANVLTF.